These T cell receptor beta chains were read from a single sample in a study of blood T cell repertoires in COVID-19. This table comes from immunoSEQ multiplex PCR, and its TCRdb copy is limited to in-frame clones, with some not included. The sample lists 200,000 to 300,000 clones, more than 80% occurring once. Sequenced material: PBMCs or T cells enriched from blood (not recorded which). Receptor source: a man aged 50-60 years who had been exposed to COVID-19. Both conserved end residues are part of each CDR3. D genes are given only for firm matches. Rows may omit the clone size; those that give it use once, few, many or a size class.

j_call,clone_size,v_call,d_call,cdr3_nt,cdr3_aa
TRBJ1-2,NA,TRBV5-1,NA,TGCGCCAGCAGCTTGACCCGGACATCTGGCTACACCTTC,CASSLTRTSGYTF
TRBJ1-2,NA,TRBV6-5,NA,TGTGCCAGCAGCGCCGCGCAGGCCTATGGCTACACCTTC,CASSAAQAYGYTF
TRBJ2-1,NA,TRBV7-8,NA,TGTGCCAGCAGCTTAGTAGCGGCGCAATACAATGAGCAGTTCTTC,CASSLVAAQYNEQFF
TRBJ2-3,NA,TRBV7-3,TRBD2,TGTGCCAGCAGCTTAACGTTTGGGACTAGAACAGATACGCAGTATTTT,CASSLTFGTRTDTQYF
TRBJ1-2,NA,TRBV19,TRBD1,TGTGCCAGTAGTACCCACAGGGGCCTAACTAACTATGGCTACACCTTC,CASSTHRGLTNYGYTF
TRBJ2-5,NA,TRBV2,TRBD1,TGTGCCAGCAGTGGGGACAGCCAGACCCAGTACTTC,CASSGDSQTQYF
TRBJ2-7,once,TRBV4-1,TRBD2,TGCGCCAGCAGCCAGAGCGGGGGTCGCTACGAGCAGTACTTC,CASSQSGGRYEQYF
TRBJ1-1,NA,TRBV19,TRBD1,TGTGCCAGTAGTATAGATCAGAGGGGGCTGGACACTGAAGCTTTCTTT,CASSIDQRGLDTEAFF
TRBJ2-1,once,TRBV2,TRBD2,TGTGCCAGCAATGCACTGACTAGCGGGAGTGCCAATGAGCAGTTCTTC,CASNALTSGSANEQFF
TRBJ1-2,NA,TRBV12-3/TRBV12-4,TRBD1,TGTGCCAGCAGTCCCGGGACAGGGGGCTACACCTTC,CASSPGTGGYTF